Each of the 24 T cell receptor beta chains below was sequenced from the same sample in a study of T cells in Graves' hyperthyroidism and ophthalmopathy. Researchers took RNA transcripts and amplified the TCR beta CDR3 regions from them. A set of HTBI primers served as the primers for a first-round RT-PCR of the TCR CDR3. Each CDR3 protein is one row after TCRdb ran MiXCR on the multiplex PCR reads. The table records around 570,000 distinct CDR3 sequences, roughly 21% of them present only once. The sequenced sample was blood. These receptors came from a man aged 40-49 years with Graves' ophthalmopathy.

CDR3 sequence (DNA): TGTGCCACCAGCAGAGAACTCCCAGGCGCGAGGAATGAGCAGTTCTTC. As protein: CATSRELPGARNEQFF. The gene calls are TRBV15 and TRBJ2-1, with unresolved D. The CDR3 loop spans 16 amino acids. The germline CDR1 and CDR2 sequences are LNHNV and YYDKDF (reference sequence). The germline V and J ends were trimmed by 0 bases and 7 bases, with 16 bases remaining between them.

The V gene is TRBV6-1, the J gene TRBJ2-2; TRBD1 might be the D (6 bases). Germline V gives CDR1 MNHNS, CDR2 SASEGT. The CDR3 totals 16 residues. V shed 11 bases and J shed 2 bases, with 21 bases lying between them. In DNA form, the CDR3 reads TGTGCCGGAACCGGGACAAGGTCTTTCAACACCGGGGAGCTGTTTTTT. This codes for CAGTGTRSFNTGELFF.

There are a few counts of this clonotype. At one end, the junction sequence differs from germline, possibly due to a read error. This chain connects TRBV6-2 or TRBV6-3 to TRBJ2-3; D remains ambiguous. Per the germline V gene, CDR1 is MNHEY and CDR2 is SVGEGT. The length of the CDR3 is 15 residues. The DNA of the CDR3 is TGTGCCAGCAGTCGGCTAGGAGTTGGCACGGATACGCAGTATTTT. Translated: CASSRLGVGTDTQYF.

This sequence joins TRBV5-1 and TRBJ2-5, with 12 positions matching TRBD2. Germline-derived CDR1 and CDR2 are SGHRS and YFSETQ. The ends lost 1 base at V and 6 bases at J; junction bases unmatched: 7. CDR3 length equals 16 residues. CDR3 coding DNA: TGCGCCAGCAGCTTGCGACTAGCGGGAGAGGGGAAGACCCAGTACTTC. Translated, it gives CASSLRLAGEGKTQYF.

Only a few counts were recorded for this clonotype. This chain connects TRBV6-2 or TRBV6-3 to TRBJ2-1; the D gene could be TRBD1 or TRBD2 (5 bases each). The V and J ends lost 8 bases and 9 bases respectively, with 17 bases between them. Germline CDR1 and CDR2: MNHEY and SVGEGT. CDR3 size: 13 residues. The CDR3 DNA reads as TGTGCCAGCCGAGGGGACGGAGGCACTGAGCAGTTCTTC. The encoded protein is CASRGDGGTEQFF.

In its sample, this clonotype was seen many times. V gene TRBV6-1 combines with J gene TRBJ1-1; D ambiguous. The CDR3 consists of 14 residues. The germline V and J ends were trimmed by 6 bases and 4 bases, with 15 bases remaining between them. The germline V gene has CDR1 MNHNS and CDR2 SASEGT. The chain's CDR3 is CASRGGRLRTEAFF. The DNA for the CDR3 is TGTGCCAGCAGGGGTGGGAGGTTGCGCACTGAAGCTTTCTTT.

This clonotype occurred a few times. J is TRBJ1-5 and V is TRBV6-1; a possible D gene is TRBD1 (6 bases). Germline assignment: CDR1 MNHNS and CDR2 SASEGT. CDR3 size: 13 residues. Trimming shortened V by 4 bases and J by 7 bases, and 11 bases separated the two germline ends. The CDR3 nucleotides read TGTGCCAGCAGTGGGACAGTCGGCCAGCCCCAGCATTTT. It translates to CASSGTVGQPQHF.

The table lists this clonotype with a few counts. The chain couples TRBV12-5 to TRBJ2-3, with 9 nucleotides matching TRBD2. Germline trimming cut 0 bases from V and 4 bases from J; bases unmatched to any gene: 8. The CDR3 is made up of 17 amino acids. Germline V gene sequence: CDR1 LGHNT, CDR2 FRNRAP. CDR3 residues: CASGLVLGGRVPDTQYF. CDR3 in DNA: TGTGCTAGTGGTTTGGTACTAGGCGGGAGGGTTCCAGATACGCAGTATTTT.

To note about this clonotype: A much larger clone lies one base from this, so it may be a read error. V gene TRBV2 combines with J gene TRBJ1-5; D gene ambiguous. The CDR3 has 13 amino acids. Looked up from germline, CDR1 is SNHLY and CDR2 is FYNNEI. As DNA, the CDR3 is TGTGCCAGCAGTGTGAGGGATCCTCAGCCCCGGCATTTT. Amino acids: CASSVRDPQPRHF.

This clonotype occurred a few times. The chain combines TRBV4-2 with TRBJ2-1; 9 nucleotides match TRBD2. The CDR3 is made up of 15 amino acids. Per the germline V gene, CDR1 is LGHNA and CDR2 is YNFKEQ. The J segment lost 4 bases and the V segment lost 5 bases, leaving 6 bases of the junction unmatched. The CDR3 region has the DNA TGTGCCAGCAGCAACCGCGGGGGGGGGTACAATGAGCAGTTCTTC. It translates to CASSNRGGGYNEQFF.

This clonotype was observed at least ten times. The chain links TRBV7-3 to TRBJ1-1; TRBD1 aligns across 10 bases. This CDR3 comprises 17 residues. Trimming at V came to 0 bases and at J to 5 bases, leaving 9 bases not matched to a gene. Per the germline V gene, CDR1 is SGHTA and CDR2 is FQGTGA. CDR3 nucleotides: TGTGCCAGCAGCTTAACACCGGGACAGGGGCCCGCGACTGAAGCTTTCTTT. It specifies CASSLTPGQGPATEAFF.

V usage is TRBV6-1 and J usage is TRBJ1-2, with D possibly TRBD1 on 5 matching bases. In germline, CDR1 is MNHNS, CDR2 SASEGT. The CDR3 contains 13 residues. The V gene lost 7 bases and the J gene lost 1 base, with 10 bases spanning the gap. CDR3 coding DNA: TGTGCCAGCACCTTGACAGATAACTATGGCTACACCTTC. Translating gives CASTLTDNYGYTF.

This clonotype has more than one count but fewer than ten. The chain joins TRBV10-3 to TRBJ2-1; 8 bases are shared with TRBD2. V was pared by 6 bases and J by 9 bases, with 7 bases of the junction left unmatched. The CDR3 is 13 residues long. CDR1 is ENHRY, CDR2 SYGVKD, per germline. The CDR3 loop is CAISFGLAGEQFF. The CDR3 DNA is TGTGCCATCAGCTTTGGACTAGCCGGTGAGCAGTTCTTC.

This clonotype has only a few counts. This rearrangement joins TRBV12-3 or TRBV12-4 to TRBJ2-5; 11 bases are shared with TRBD2. The CDR3 runs 16 residues. V dropped 3 bases and J dropped 5; count of bases not matched to a gene: 8. The CDR3 DNA reads as TGTGCCAGCAGTTTCAATCTAGCGGGGGGTGAGGAGACCCAGTACTTC. It specifies CASSFNLAGGEETQYF.

In this sample, this clonotype turned up a few times. The chain combines TRBV10-3 with TRBJ2-2, with TRBD1 matching over 7 bases. CDR3 length: 14 amino acids. Germline V lookup: CDR1 ENHRY, CDR2 SYGVKD. Trimming cost V 10 bases and J 6 bases; bases outside gene matches: 11. CDR3 protein: CATLRQGRSGELFF. The CDR3 DNA sequence: TGTGCCACATTAAGACAGGGAAGATCCGGGGAGCTGTTTTTT.

V usage is TRBV6-5 and J usage is TRBJ1-5; D may be TRBD1 (5 bases). The germline V and J ends were trimmed by 2 bases and 9 bases, with 11 bases remaining between them. This CDR3 contains 13 residues. Looked up from germline, CDR1 is MNHEY and CDR2 is SVGAGI. In DNA form, the CDR3 reads TGTGCCAGCAGTTACGAGGGGTCGTGGCCCCAGCATTTT. Translated: CASSYEGSWPQHF.

This clonotype appeared a few times. The chain couples TRBV7-2 to TRBJ2-1; D gene unclear. CDR1 SGHTA and CDR2 FQGNSA come from the germline V gene. This CDR3 is 14 amino acids long. V gave up 3 bases and J gave up 6 bases, with 12 bases separating them. Here the CDR3 DNA reads TGTGCCAGCAGCTTTACGGCGTCCCGCAATGAGCAGTTCTTC. Translated: CASSFTASRNEQFF.

The rearrangement uses TRBV19 and TRBJ2-3, with D perhaps TRBD2 (6 bases). The CDR3 is 14 amino acids. V was pared by 9 bases and J by 5 bases, with 18 bases between. Germline CDR1 LNHDA, CDR2 SQIVND (reference sequence). The CDR3 is CASREGLGLDTQYF. The DNA of the CDR3 is TGTGCCAGCCGCGAGGGACTCGGACTAGATACGCAGTATTTT.

The chain couples TRBV6-1 to TRBJ2-1; D is uncertain. Germline V CDR1 and CDR2: MNHNS, SASEGT. The V and J ends lost 6 bases and 10 bases respectively, with 13 bases between them. The CDR3 runs to 12 residues. The CDR3 DNA is TGTGCCAGCAGCGCGCACTTAGGGGAGCAGTTCTTC. Amino acid sequence: CASSAHLGEQFF.

This clonotype was observed at least ten times. V and J are TRBV15 and TRBJ2-3; 13 bases agree with TRBD2. V lost 1 base, J lost 1 base, and 2 bases stayed unmatched. There are 17 residues in the CDR3. The germline V gene has CDR1 LNHNV and CDR2 YYDKDF (reference sequence). The CDR3: CATSRAGTSGGTDTQYF. CDR3 nucleotides: TGTGCCACCAGCAGAGCCGGGACTAGCGGGGGCACAGATACGCAGTATTTT. Full variable domain (missing parts from reference TRBV15 and TRBJ2-3): DAMVIQNPRYQVTQFGKPVTLSCSQTLNHNVMYWYQQKSSQAPKLLFHYYDKDFNNEADTPDNFQSRRPNTSFCFLDIRSPGLGDTAMYLCATSRAGTSGGTDTQYFGPGTRLTVL.

This clonotype was recorded many times. The chain combines TRBV11-2 with TRBJ2-2, with TRBD2 identical over 11 bases. J lost 7 bases, V lost 3 bases, and 4 bases had no gene match. Germline CDR1 and CDR2: SGHAT and FQNNGV. This CDR3 spans 15 amino acids. The CDR3 reads CASSFVLAGVGELFF. In nucleotides, the CDR3 is TGTGCCAGCAGCTTCGTACTAGCGGGAGTCGGGGAGCTGTTTTTT.

With regard to this clonotype: The junction differs from germline at one of its ends, possibly a read error. The chain combines TRBV20-1 with TRBJ2-7, with D tentatively TRBD1 or TRBD2 (5 bases each). Per germline, CDR1 DFQATT and CDR2 SNEGSKA (reference sequence). The CDR3 runs to 14 residues. For the CDR3, the DNA is TGCAGTGCCCGCCGGGACGGGGCATCCTACGGGCAGTACTTC. This encodes CSARRDGASYGQYF.

This clonotype was observed at least ten times. The gene calls are TRBV11-2 and TRBJ1-1; unclear D gene. This CDR3 comprises 17 residues. In germline, CDR1 is SGHAT, CDR2 FQNNGV. V was shortened by 4 bases and J by 0 bases, with 18 bases between the two germline ends. The chain's CDR3 is CASSSSYREIMNTEAFF. The CDR3 DNA reads TGTGCCAGCAGCTCCAGCTACAGAGAGATAATGAACACTGAAGCTTTCTTT.

This clonotype came up many times. The V and J genes are TRBV7-2 and TRBJ1-2; the match to TRBD1 covers 8 bases. The CDR3 has 14 residues. CDR1 is SGHTA, CDR2 FQGNSA, per germline. The J segment lost 7 bases and the V segment lost 0 bases, leaving 4 bases of the junction unmatched. The CDR3 region is CASSLAQGAGGYTF. DNA for the CDR3: TGTGCCAGCAGCTTAGCGCAGGGGGCGGGTGGCTACACCTTC.